The 29 T cell receptor beta chains reported below all come from one sample, sequenced in a study of T cell changes during pregnancy in multiple sclerosis. Sequencing used immunoSEQ multiplex PCR; TCRdb keeps in-frame clones, though not all of them. Of under 60,000 clones in the sample, approximately 92% are singletons; the top ten hold 0.45% to 0.6%. Sequenced here: CD4+ T cells from peripheral blood mononuclear cells, sampled after pregnancy. All receptors come from a female donor with multiple sclerosis, enrolled in a pregnancy study.

The CDR3 loop is CASSRQGAGRTGELFF. CDR3 DNA sequence: TGTGCCAGCAGTCGACAGGGGGCAGGCCGCACCGGGGAGCTGTTTTTT. The V call is TRBV2, the J call TRBJ2-2; 10 bases are shared with TRBD1. This CDR3 comprises 16 residues. Germline CDR1 and CDR2: SNHLY and FYNNEI. The ends lost 5 bases at V and 4 bases at J; junction bases unmatched: 7.

The chain has TRBV18 and TRBJ2-1; 9 bases are shared with TRBD2. V shed 4 bases, J shed 8 bases, and the junction held 9 bases outside the gene matches. CDR3 length equals 15 residues. In germline, CDR1 is KGHSH, CDR2 LQKENI. CDR3 DNA: TGTGCCAGCTCACGAGTAGCGGGAGTGGGCGATGAGCAGTTCTTC. Translated: CASSRVAGVGDEQFF. Combining the CDR3 with reference TRBV18 and TRBJ2-1 gives the whole variable domain NAGVMQNPRHLVRRRGQEARLRCSPMKGHSHVYWYRQLPEEGLKFMVYLQKENIIDESGMPKERFSAEFPKEGPSILRIQQVVRGDSAAYFCASSRVAGVGDEQFFGPGTRLTVL.

This sequence joins TRBV5-1 and TRBJ2-2, with D possibly being TRBD1 (5 bases). This CDR3 contains 14 residues. Germline assignment: CDR1 SGHRS and CDR2 YFSETQ. Deletions cut 0 bases from V and 6 bases from J, with 9 bases between. The CDR3 sequence is CASSLVSGPGELFF. The CDR3 DNA sequence: TGCGCCAGCAGCTTGGTGTCAGGGCCCGGGGAGCTGTTTTTT.

The V and J genes are TRBV28 and TRBJ2-2; 11 positions agree with TRBD2. The germline gives CDR1 MDHEN, CDR2 SYDVKM. CDR3 length: 14 residues. The ends lost 10 bases at V and 7 bases at J; junction bases unmatched: 8. The DNA for the CDR3 is TGTGCCACCTTGAGACTAGCGGGGAACGGGGAGCTGTTTTTT. Protein: CATLRLAGNGELFF.

The chain has TRBV6-5 and TRBJ2-5, with 11 positions matching TRBD2. The length of the CDR3 is 16 residues. Germline loops: CDR1 MNHEY, CDR2 SVGAGI. Trimming took 0 bases from V and 9 from J; bases not matched to a gene: 9. The DNA of the CDR3 is TGTGCCAGCAGTTACTCTGAACTAGCGGGAGCTTACGCCCAGTACTTC. Its protein is CASSYSELAGAYAQYF.

This rearrangement joins TRBV9 to TRBJ1-1; D gene unclear. The CDR3 length is 13 residues. V was pared by 1 base and J by 4 bases, with 8 bases between. Germline assignment: CDR1 SGDLS and CDR2 YYNGEE. CDR3 bases: TGTGCCAGCAGCGTACAGGAGGGCACTGAAGCTTTCTTT. This sequence encodes CASSVQEGTEAFF.

The J gene is TRBJ2-3, the V gene TRBV12-5, with TRBD2 as a possible D gene (5 bases). V gave up 1 base and J gave up 2 bases, with 7 bases separating them. The CDR3 has 14 amino acids. CDR1 LGHNT and CDR2 FRNRAP come from the germline V gene. CDR3 sequence reads: CASGLGLPTDTQYF. Here the CDR3 DNA reads TGTGCTAGTGGTTTGGGACTACCCACAGATACGCAGTATTTT.

V is TRBV28 and J is TRBJ2-7; 8 bases align to TRBD2. The CDR3 spans 15 residues. Germline CDR1 MDHEN, CDR2 SYDVKM. The ends lost 2 bases at V and 0 bases at J; junction bases unmatched: 3. The CDR3 coding sequence is TGTGCCAGCAGTTTAACTAGCGGAAGCTCCTACGAGCAGTACTTC. This gives the protein CASSLTSGSSYEQYF.

This clone was counted once. The J gene is TRBJ1-3, the V gene TRBV7-2; 7 nucleotides match TRBD1. V lost 1 base and J lost 2; bases outside the gene matches: 11. There are 18 residues in the CDR3. Looked up from germline, CDR1 is SGHTA and CDR2 is FQGNSA. CDR3 sequence reads: CASSLDGTAYRAGNTIYF. As DNA, the CDR3 is TGTGCCAGCAGCTTAGACGGGACAGCCTATCGCGCTGGAAACACCATATATTTT.

The rearrangement links TRBV13 to TRBJ1-3; D gene uncertain. Looked up from germline, CDR1 is PRHDT and CDR2 is FYEKMQ (reference sequence). V lost 7 bases to trimming and J lost 3 bases, with 13 bases between them. The CDR3 totals 14 residues. The CDR3 is CASKIRGYGNTIYF. Here the CDR3 DNA reads TGTGCCAGCAAGATTCGAGGATATGGAAACACCATATATTTT.

This chain uses TRBV7-2 with TRBJ2-7; the D gene is possibly TRBD1 (5 bases). The V end lost 1 base, the J end lost 1 base, and 8 bases lay between the germline ends. The CDR3 totals 14 residues. From germline, CDR1 is SGHTA and CDR2 FQGNSA. The CDR3 DNA follows: TGTGCCAGCAGCTTAGAGGGGATTTCCTACGAGCAGTACTTC. It encodes CASSLEGISYEQYF.

This clone was found a few times. The J gene is TRBJ1-1, the V gene TRBV11-2; 8 nucleotides line up with TRBD1. The CDR3 sequence is 15 residues long. V lost 5 bases to trimming and J lost 3 bases; unmatched junction nucleotides: 8. Germline CDR1 is SGHAT and CDR2 is FQNNGV. CDR3 nucleotides: TGTGCCAGCAGCCGCCTTCAGGGGGCGTACACTGAAGCTTTCTTT. Translated, it gives CASSRLQGAYTEAFF.

This chain connects TRBV5-6 to TRBJ2-6, with D unresolved. The germline gives CDR1 SGHDT, CDR2 YYEEEE. CDR3 length: 15 residues. With 3 bases removed from V and 2 bases from J, the gap between germline ends came to 9 bases. For the CDR3, the DNA is TGTGCCAGCAGCTCTATCTCCGCTGGGGCCAACGTCCTGACTTTC. Translated, it gives CASSSISAGANVLTF.

The chain joins TRBV19 to TRBJ2-5; TRBD2 agrees at 13 bases. The germline CDR1 and CDR2 sequences are LNHDA and SQIVND (reference sequence). The CDR3 is 17 residues long. V trimming: 4 bases; J trimming: 5 bases; junction bases outside the gene matches: 10. CDR3 in amino acids: CASSTPGLAGLFETQYF. The CDR3 bases are TGTGCCAGTAGTACGCCGGGACTAGCGGGGTTGTTCGAGACCCAGTACTTC.

The CDR3: CASRDRSNTGELFF. In nucleotides, the CDR3 is TGCGCCAGCAGGGACAGATCGAACACCGGGGAGCTGTTTTTT. The rearrangement joins TRBV4-3 to TRBJ2-2, with a weak D call TRBD1 (6 bases). The V gene's germline CDR1 is LGHNA and CDR2 YSLEER. The V end lost 6 bases, the J end lost 0 bases, and 8 bases lay between the germline ends. The CDR3 consists of 14 residues.

The chain uses TRBV7-2 and TRBJ1-2; D perhaps matches TRBD1 (6 bases). Trimming took 5 bases from V and 5 from J, leaving 12 bases between them. CDR1 SGHTA and CDR2 FQGNSA come from the germline V gene. CDR3 length equals 13 residues. CDR3 sequence (DNA): TGTGCCAGCAGCACTCAGGGGCAGTATGGCTACACCTTC. Protein sequence: CASSTQGQYGYTF. Looking up the rest from reference TRBV7-2 and TRBJ1-2 gives the full variable domain: GAGVSQSPSNKVTEKGKDVELRCDPISGHTALYWYRQSLGQGLEFLIYFQGNSAPDKSGLPSDRFSAERTGGSVSTLTIQRTQQEDSAVYLCASSTQGQYGYTFGSGTRLTVV.

The chain has TRBV18 and TRBJ2-5; tentative D call: TRBD1 (5 bases). From germline, CDR1 is KGHSH and CDR2 LQKENI. The CDR3 runs to 14 residues. Trimming removed 4 bases at V and 2 bases at J, with 11 bases between. The DNA for the CDR3 is TGTGCCAGCTCACTCTACGACAGTCAAGAGACCCAGTACTTC. Translation gives CASSLYDSQETQYF. The full variable domain, completed using reference TRBV18 and TRBJ2-5, is NAGVMQNPRHLVRRRGQEARLRCSPMKGHSHVYWYRQLPEEGLKFMVYLQKENIIDESGMPKERFSAEFPKEGPSILRIQQVVRGDSAAYFCASSLYDSQETQYFGPGTRLLVL.

This chain links TRBV5-6 with TRBJ2-1; 7 bases are shared with TRBD1. The CDR3 runs 13 residues. Trimming cost V 2 bases and J 8 bases; bases outside gene matches: 4. Germline V gene data show CDR1 as SGHDT and CDR2 as YYEEEE. Here the CDR3 DNA reads TGTGCCAGCAGCTTAGACAGGGTCGATGAGCAGTTCTTC. It translates to CASSLDRVDEQFF.

This chain links TRBV2 with TRBJ1-5; D is possibly TRBD1 (6 bases). Germline assignment: CDR1 SNHLY and CDR2 FYNNEI. This CDR3 has 12 amino acids. The CDR3, as DNA: TGTACAGGGCCTTATAGCAATCAGCCCCAGCATTTT. Translated: CTGPYSNQPQHF. The full variable domain, with the rest looked up from reference TRBV2 and TRBJ1-5, is EPEVTQTPSHQVTQMGQEVILRCVPISNHLYFYWYRQILGQKVEFLVSFYNNEISEKSEIFDDQFSVERPDGSNFTLKIRSTKLEDSAMYFCTGPYSNQPQHFGDGTRLSIL.

The chain has TRBV28 and TRBJ2-5; D remains unclear. Germline V gene lookup returns CDR1 MDHEN and CDR2 SYDVKM. V lost 4 bases and J lost 1, with 19 bases in between. This CDR3 is built from 17 residues. The CDR3 DNA reads TGTGCCAGCAGTTCGAAGTATGCGGCTTTATTCCAAGAGACCCAGTACTTC. Amino acid sequence: CASSSKYAALFQETQYF.

The chain joins TRBV7-9 to TRBJ2-5; D might be TRBD2 (6 bases). The CDR3 is made up of 16 amino acids. The V and J ends lost 5 bases and 2 bases respectively, with 18 bases between them. Germline V lookup: CDR1 SEHNR, CDR2 FQNEAQ (reference sequence). CDR3 sequence (DNA): TGTGCCAGCAGCCCGAAAGGCCCTAGCGAACAAGAGACCCAGTACTTC. Its protein is CASSPKGPSEQETQYF. The full variable domain, completed using reference TRBV7-9 and TRBJ2-5, is DTGVSQNPRHKITKRGQNVTFRCDPISEHNRLYWYRQTLGQGPEFLTYFQNEAQLEKSRLLSDRFSAERPKGSFSTLEIQRTEQGDSAMYLCASSPKGPSEQETQYFGPGTRLLVL.

This sequence joins TRBV14 and TRBJ2-1, with D perhaps TRBD2 (7 bases). The CDR3 sequence is 14 residues long. Per germline, CDR1 SGHDN and CDR2 FVKESK. V was clipped by 3 bases and J by 8 bases, with 14 bases between them. The chain's CDR3 is CASSQDWEGDEQFF. The CDR3 DNA sequence: TGTGCCAGCAGCCAGGACTGGGAGGGGGATGAGCAGTTCTTC.

V gene TRBV7-2 combines with J gene TRBJ1-3, with D unclear. The CDR3 totals 13 residues. Trimming took 7 bases from V and 0 from J, leaving 7 bases between them. Germline V lookup: CDR1 SGHTA, CDR2 FQGNSA. The CDR3 nucleotides read TGTGCCAGCAAAGTACTCTCTGGAAACACCATATATTTT. Amino acids: CASKVLSGNTIYF.

The J gene is TRBJ2-3, the V gene TRBV7-9, with 12 bases fitting TRBD2. With V trimmed by 5 bases and J by 3 bases, 6 bases remained unmatched. CDR1 and CDR2 (germline): SEHNR, FQNEAQ (reference sequence). The CDR3 loop spans 16 amino acids. The chain's CDR3 is CASSPRTSGKTDTQYF. CDR3 bases: TGTGCCAGCAGCCCCAGGACTAGCGGGAAAACAGATACGCAGTATTTT.

This clone appeared a single time. The V and J genes are TRBV12-5 and TRBJ2-1; the match to TRBD2 covers 13 bases. Germline V gene sequence: CDR1 LGHNT, CDR2 FRNRAP. The CDR3 contains 14 residues. J was trimmed by 6 bases and V by 4 bases; bases with no gene match: 0. The CDR3 bases are TGTGCTAGTGGTTGGACTAGCGGGAGCAATGAGCAGTTCTTC. Translation: CASGWTSGSNEQFF.

J is TRBJ2-5 and V is TRBV18; D is unresolved. Looked up from germline, CDR1 is KGHSH and CDR2 is LQKENI. V gave up 4 bases and J gave up 4 bases, with 13 bases separating them. CDR3 length: 14 residues. In nucleotides, the CDR3 is TGTGCCAGCTCACTAGAGAGTAGTGGAGAGACCCAGTACTTC. Its protein product is CASSLESSGETQYF.

This chain joins TRBV9 and TRBJ2-5; maybe TRBD2 (5 bases). V lost 0 bases to trimming and J lost 1 base, with 7 bases between them. Germline-derived CDR1 and CDR2 are SGDLS and YYNGEE. This CDR3 comprises 14 residues. In nucleotides, the CDR3 is TGTGCCAGCAGCGTAGGAGGGCCCCAAGAGACCCAGTACTTC. Its protein product is CASSVGGPQETQYF.

The CDR3 sequence is CASSYSGGGPTDTQYF. CDR3 coding DNA: TGTGCCAGCAGTTACTCAGGGGGGGGTCCCACAGATACGCAGTATTTT. The rearrangement uses TRBV6-5 and TRBJ2-3; tentatively, D is TRBD2 (7 bases). Germline V gives CDR1 MNHEY, CDR2 SVGAGI. V was pared by 0 bases and J by 2 bases, with 12 bases between. This CDR3 has 16 amino acids.

The rearrangement links TRBV5-6 to TRBJ1-4, with 10 bases matching TRBD1. V dropped 6 bases and J dropped 8; count of bases not matched to a gene: 7. The V gene's germline CDR1 is SGHDT and CDR2 YYEEEE. The CDR3 consists of 14 residues. CDR3 nucleotide sequence: TGTGCCAGCACCGTGACAGGGGGCGAGGAAAAACTGTTTTTT. This translates into CASTVTGGEEKLFF.